The 20 T cell receptor beta chains below all came from one sample that was sequenced in a study of blood T cell repertoires in COVID-19. TCRdb keeps only in-frame clones here, not all; method: immunoSEQ multiplex PCR. This sample has some 21,000 clones, with roughly 84% found just once. Sequencing was performed on peripheral blood. Receptors were obtained from a human donor with active COVID-19. The donor label of this sample is uncertain.

The V call is TRBV10-3, the J call TRBJ2-1; no clear D. The CDR3 is 13 residues long. Looked up from germline, CDR1 is ENHRY and CDR2 is SYGVKD. V was trimmed by 2 bases and J by 8 bases, leaving 10 bases between them. CDR3 DNA: TGTGCCATCAGTGAGGGTAGTGAGGATGAGCAGTTCTTC. As protein: CAISEGSEDEQFF.

The gene calls are TRBV4-2 and TRBJ2-7; D is ambiguous. The CDR3 contains 16 residues. Deletions cut 0 bases from V and 5 bases from J, with 17 bases between. CDR1 is LGHNA, CDR2 YNFKEQ, per germline. The CDR3 here is CASSQDVGSGSHEQYF. The CDR3 DNA reads as TGTGCCAGCAGCCAAGATGTTGGGTCGGGTTCCCACGAGCAGTACTTC.

The chain combines TRBV2 with TRBJ1-1; D unclear. The CDR3 extends over 14 amino acids. V lost 4 bases and J lost 0, with 9 bases in between. Looked up from germline, CDR1 is SNHLY and CDR2 is FYNNEI. The CDR3 DNA sequence: TGTGCCAGCAGTGTGAAACAGATGAACACTGAAGCTTTCTTT. It yields the protein CASSVKQMNTEAFF. Drawing the rest from reference TRBV2 and TRBJ1-1, the complete variable domain is EPEVTQTPSHQVTQMGQEVILRCVPISNHLYFYWYRQILGQKVEFLVSFYNNEISEKSEIFDDQFSVERPDGSNFTLKIRSTKLEDSAMYFCASSVKQMNTEAFFGQGTRLTVV.

This rearrangement joins TRBV3-1 (or the pseudogene TRBV3-2) to TRBJ2-5; D is perhaps TRBD1 (5 bases). This CDR3 is 17 amino acids long. Germline-derived CDR1 and CDR2 are LGHDT and YNNKEL (reference sequence). Trimming took 4 bases from V and 1 from J, leaving 19 bases between them. CDR3 loop: CASSPLVGAVSQETQYF. CDR3 nucleotide sequence: TGTGCCAGCAGCCCCCTAGTAGGGGCAGTGTCCCAAGAGACCCAGTACTTC.

The V gene is TRBV21-1, the J gene TRBJ2-1; TRBD2, as called in the table, went unchecked against the DNA. TRBV21-1 is shown as a pseudogene. This CDR3 contains 12 residues. Written as DNA, the CDR3 is TGTGCCAGCAGCAAATATCTCCCCTATCAGTTCTTC. Amino acids: CASSKYLPYQFF.

The CDR3 region is CASSRGDRGYQETQYF. In nucleotides, the CDR3 is TGTGCCAGCAGCAGGGGAGACAGGGGGTACCAAGAGACCCAGTACTTC. The chain combines TRBV2 with TRBJ2-5, with 9 bases lining up with TRBD1. The V gene's germline CDR1 is SNHLY and CDR2 FYNNEI. V lost 6 bases and J lost 0; bases outside the gene matches: 8. This CDR3 is 16 amino acids long.

The chain joins TRBV7-3 to TRBJ2-1; 8 positions agree with TRBD2. Germline CDR1 is SGHTA and CDR2 is FQGTGA. V lost 7 bases and J lost 5; bases outside the gene matches: 7. CDR3 length: 14 amino acids. CDR3 nucleotides: TGTGCCAGCACCACCGGGGGGGCCAACAATGAGCAGTTCTTC. It encodes CASTTGGANNEQFF.

V is TRBV9 and J is TRBJ2-2; TRBD2 agrees at 14 bases. The V segment lost 4 bases and the J segment 7 bases; nucleotides outside the gene matches: 6. CDR1 is SGDLS, CDR2 YYNGEE, per germline. The CDR3 contains 16 residues. The CDR3, as DNA: TGTGCCAGCAGCCGGTCGGGACTAGCGGGGGTCGGGGAGCTGTTTTTT. This encodes CASSRSGLAGVGELFF.

By sample fraction, this clone is medium-sized. This chain joins TRBV4-2 and TRBJ2-7, with TRBD2 matching 12 bases. Germline trimming cut 0 bases from V and 5 bases from J; bases unmatched to any gene: 2. Germline CDR1 and CDR2: LGHNA and YNFKEQ. The CDR3 covers 15 residues. The CDR3 protein is CASSQDRTSGNEQYF. Written as DNA, the CDR3 is TGTGCCAGCAGCCAAGACAGGACTAGCGGGAACGAGCAGTACTTC.

This chain joins TRBV20-1 and TRBJ2-1, with 7 bases aligning to TRBD1. The V and J ends lost 1 base and 10 bases, in that order; junction bases with no gene match: 1. Germline V gene sequence: CDR1 DFQATT, CDR2 SNEGSKA (reference sequence). The CDR3 is 11 amino acids. CDR3 residues: CSARAQGEQFF. The CDR3 DNA sequence: TGCAGTGCTAGAGCACAGGGGGAGCAGTTCTTC.

The V and J genes are TRBV5-4 and TRBJ2-7, with 10 bases matching TRBD2. The V gene end was trimmed by 1 base and the J gene end by 7 bases; junction bases not matched to a gene: 8. CDR1 and CDR2 from the germline V gene are SGHNT and YYREEE (reference sequence). CDR3 length: 15 amino acids. CDR3 amino acids: CASSLTSGRAGEQYF. CDR3 DNA: TGTGCCAGCAGCTTGACAAGCGGGAGGGCGGGGGAGCAGTACTTC.

The rearrangement uses TRBV1 and TRBJ2-5; no check of the table's D call, TRBD2, against the DNA was made. TRBV1 is annotated as a pseudogene. This CDR3 comprises 15 residues. CDR3 protein: CTSSQDAAGPETQYF. CDR3 in DNA: TGCACCAGCAGCCAAGATGCAGCGGGGCCGGAGACCCAGTACTTC.

The chain employs TRBV29-1 and TRBJ2-3, with 7 bases that match TRBD1. The CDR3 length is 12 residues. The V gene end was trimmed by 7 bases and the J gene end by 4 bases; junction bases not matched to a gene: 5. Germline V CDR1 and CDR2: SQVTM, ANQGSEA. As DNA, the CDR3 is TGCAGCGCGGGACAGATGGCAGATACGCAGTATTTT. The encoded protein is CSAGQMADTQYF.

The CDR3 region has the DNA TGTGCCAGCAGTTCAACTTCGAACACCGGGGAGCTGTTTTTT. Protein product: CASSSTSNTGELFF. This chain uses TRBV6-1 with TRBJ2-2; D gene ambiguous. Germline lookup yields CDR1 MNHNS and CDR2 SASEGT. The CDR3 consists of 14 residues. V was cut by 5 bases and J by 0 bases, with 7 bases left in between.

CDR3 DNA: TGTGCCAGCAGCGAACAGGGCCTCAATCAGCCCCAGCATTTT. Protein: CASSEQGLNQPQHF. This sequence joins TRBV21-1 and TRBJ1-5; the table assigns TRBD1, which was not confirmed against the DNA. TRBV21-1 is given as a pseudogene. CDR3 length: 14 residues.

The genes are TRBV27 and TRBJ2-5; TRBD1 matches 7 bases. With V trimmed by 2 bases and J by 3 bases, 9 bases remained unmatched. CDR3 length: 16 residues. CDR1 and CDR2 from the germline V gene are MNHEY and SMNVEV (reference sequence). In nucleotides, the CDR3 is TGTGCCAGCAGTTTAAATCCCGGGACAGCTAAAGAGACCCAGTACTTC. Its protein is CASSLNPGTAKETQYF.

The chain recombines TRBV28 with TRBJ1-4; D remains ambiguous. Per the germline V gene, CDR1 is MDHEN and CDR2 is SYDVKM. V was trimmed by 4 bases and J by 7 bases, leaving 10 bases between them. CDR3 length equals 13 residues. In nucleotides, the CDR3 is TGTGCCAGCAGTTCTTACCCTATTGAAAAACTGTTTTTT. Encoded protein: CASSSYPIEKLFF.

The chain couples TRBV5-1 to TRBJ2-7; 9 bases match TRBD2. J was trimmed by 4 bases and V by 5 bases; bases with no gene match: 4. CDR1 is SGHRS and CDR2 is YFSETQ in the germline V gene. The CDR3 loop spans 13 amino acids. The CDR3 spells CASRGLAYYEQYF. The CDR3 nucleotides read TGCGCCAGCAGAGGACTAGCGTATTACGAGCAGTACTTC.

The chain joins TRBV5-8 to TRBJ2-7; D is unclear. Trimming took off 5 bases at V and 3 bases at J, with 6 bases between the two ends. Germline V gene sequence: CDR1 SGHTS, CDR2 YDEGEE. The CDR3 consists of 11 residues. For the CDR3, the DNA is TGTGCCAGCAGTAGCCTCTACGAGCAGTACTTC. Translated: CASSSLYEQYF. The variable domain in full, with the rest retrieved from reference TRBV5-8 and TRBJ2-7, is EAGVTQSPTHLIKTRGQQATLRCSPISGHTSVYWYQQALGLGLQFLLWYDEGEERNRGNFPPRFSGRQFPNYSSELNVNALELEDSALYLCASSSLYEQYFGPGTRLTVT.

In this sample, this clone turned up a few times. The V gene is TRBV23-1, the J gene TRBJ2-7, with 7 bases that match TRBD1. TRBV23-1 is noted as an ORF with a role that remains uncertain. The CDR3 runs to 17 residues. The trim removed 6 bases at V and 3 bases at J, leaving 17 bases unmatched. The CDR3 nucleotides read TGCGCCAGCAGCAAGCTTCTAAGGGACAGATTTAACTACGAGCAGTACTTC. It yields the protein CASSKLLRDRFNYEQYF.